One sample yielded the 14 T cell receptor beta chains listed below, sequenced in a study of blood T cells in healthy people across ages. Primed by a sample-barcoded 5' primer and a J-beta primer mix, a second PCR proceeded for 7 to 11 cycles. From the 5' RACE reads, TCRdb called clonotypes with MiXCR, one entry per CDR3 protein. This sample yields about 1.6 million distinct CDR3 sequences, of which roughly 30% are seen a single time; about 11% belongs to the top ten. Sequencing used blood. Receptors were obtained from a woman younger than 45 in good health.

The V call is TRBV2, the J call TRBJ2-1; 7 positions match TRBD1. Trimming removed 6 bases from V and 8 bases from J; junction bases left unmatched: 13. The CDR3 contains 15 residues. CDR1 and CDR2 from the germline V gene are SNHLY and FYNNEI. The CDR3: CASSLYMSQGYEQFF. For the CDR3, the DNA is TGTGCCAGCAGCCTCTACATGTCACAGGGGTATGAGCAGTTCTTC.

This clonotype has just a few counts. The chain has TRBV15 and TRBJ2-3; the match to TRBD1 covers 9 bases. The CDR3 has 15 amino acids. Looked up from germline, CDR1 is LNHNV and CDR2 is YYDKDF (reference sequence). The V gene end was trimmed by 8 bases and the J gene end by 6 bases; junction bases not matched to a gene: 12. Written as DNA, the CDR3 is TGTGCCACCGCCCGACAGGGGGGGATTAGGGATACGCAGTATTTT. Translating it yields CATARQGGIRDTQYF.

V usage is TRBV6-1 and J usage is TRBJ2-2; D may correspond to TRBD1 or TRBD2 (5 bases each). The V and J ends lost 11 bases and 3 bases respectively, with 13 bases between them. The germline CDR1 and CDR2 sequences are MNHNS and SASEGT. This CDR3 comprises 13 residues. CDR3 DNA sequence: TGTGCCGGCTCAGGGACCCACACCGGGGAGCTGTTTTTT. This codes for CAGSGTHTGELFF.

The V call is TRBV20-1, the J call TRBJ2-7; D possibly matches TRBD1 or TRBD2 (6 bases each). The V gene lost 1 base and the J gene lost 0 bases, with 16 bases spanning the gap. Germline CDR1 reads DFQATT; CDR2 reads SNEGSKA (reference sequence). The CDR3 is made up of 16 amino acids. The chain's CDR3 is CSARAGGGGSSYEQYF. The CDR3 DNA is TGCAGTGCTAGAGCCGGGGGCGGTGGGAGCTCCTACGAGCAGTACTTC.

J is TRBJ2-7 and V is TRBV28; 9 nucleotides line up with TRBD1. CDR3 length: 12 amino acids. Germline loops: CDR1 MDHEN, CDR2 SYDVKM. This CDR3 is CAAGQGSYEQYF. CDR3 sequence (DNA): TGTGCAGCGGGACAGGGTTCCTACGAGCAGTACTTC. The full variable domain, in which reference TRBV28 and TRBJ2-7 provide the parts outside the CDR3, is DVKVTQSSRYLVKRTGEKVFLECVQDMDHENMFWYRQDPGLGLRLIYFSYDVKMKEKGDIPEGYSVSREKKERFSLILESASTNQTSMYLCAAGQGSYEQYFGPGTRLTVT.

The sample holds many counts of this clonotype. The chain is built from TRBV28 and TRBJ2-7; D ambiguous. The germline V gene has CDR1 MDHEN and CDR2 SYDVKM. This CDR3 is built from 14 residues. V was pared by 5 bases and J by 4 bases, with 15 bases between. CDR3 nucleotides: TGTGCCAGCAGTGACTCTAGTTTTGGGTACGAGCAGTACTTC. Translating it yields CASSDSSFGYEQYF.

V usage is TRBV3-1 and J usage is TRBJ2-5, with 8 bases identical to TRBD2. J gave up 3 bases and V 2 bases, and 2 bases lay outside the gene matches. Germline CDR1 and CDR2: LGHDT and YNNKEL (reference sequence). This CDR3 has 14 residues. Here the CDR3 DNA reads TGTGCCAGCAGCCAAACTAGCGGAAAAGAGACCCAGTACTTC. Protein product: CASSQTSGKETQYF.

The chain links TRBV2 to TRBJ1-2; D is uncertain. This CDR3 is 15 amino acids long. The V and J ends lost 7 bases and 4 bases respectively, with 19 bases between them. From germline, CDR1 is SNHLY and CDR2 FYNNEI. CDR3 bases: TGTGCCAGCACCGAACTGGCAGGAGCTAGCTATGGCTACACCTTC. Translation: CASTELAGASYGYTF.

The chain combines TRBV20-1 with TRBJ2-5; the D is unclear. The germline gives CDR1 DFQATT, CDR2 SNEGSKA (reference sequence). V lost 0 bases and J 0 bases, leaving 5 bases between the germline ends. The CDR3 runs to 13 residues. The DNA of the CDR3 is TGCAGTGCTAGAGATACAGACCAAGAGACCCAGTACTTC. It translates to CSARDTDQETQYF.

The V gene is TRBV9, the J gene TRBJ2-3; tentative D call: TRBD1 (5 bases). The CDR3 is 14 amino acids. CDR1 is SGDLS, CDR2 YYNGEE, per germline. V lost 4 bases and J 6 bases, leaving 15 bases between the germline ends. CDR3 sequence: CASSPGMGVDTQYF. Written as DNA, the CDR3 is TGTGCCAGCAGCCCAGGGATGGGCGTTGATACGCAGTATTTT.

V and J are TRBV20-1 and TRBJ2-5; 11 bases map to TRBD2. There are 17 residues in the CDR3. Trimming at V came to 0 bases and at J to 3 bases, leaving 9 bases not matched to a gene. CDR1 and CDR2 from the germline V gene are DFQATT and SNEGSKA (reference sequence). The CDR3 sequence is CSARDGGSGRGKETQYF. The CDR3 DNA is TGCAGTGCTAGAGATGGCGGTAGCGGGAGGGGGAAAGAGACCCAGTACTTC.

V usage is TRBV16 and J usage is TRBJ2-3; D is possibly TRBD2 (6 bases). Trimming removed 0 bases from V and 2 bases from J, with 9 bases in between. The CDR3 spans 15 residues. Per germline, CDR1 KGHSY and CDR2 FQNENV. CDR3 amino acids: CASSQSWGDTDTQYF. The CDR3 DNA reads TGTGCCAGCAGCCAATCATGGGGGGACACAGATACGCAGTATTTT.

In this sample, this clonotype turned up a few times. At one end, the junction sequence differs from germline, possibly due to a read error. The chain joins TRBV6-1 to TRBJ2-3; the D is unclear. CDR3 length equals 14 residues. Germline V gene lookup returns CDR1 MNHNS and CDR2 SASEGT. This chain's CDR3 is CASREGPGTDTQYF. CDR3 DNA sequence: TGTGCCAGCAGGGAAGGACCAGGCACAGATACGCAGTATTTT.

The V and J genes are TRBV20-1 and TRBJ2-7; a possible D gene is TRBD1 (6 bases). Trimming removed 5 bases from V and 3 bases from J, with 17 bases in between. Germline CDR1 is DFQATT and CDR2 is SNEGSKA (reference sequence). CDR3 length: 14 amino acids. This CDR3 reads CSALLLAQGYEQYF. In nucleotides, the CDR3 is TGCAGTGCTCTACTCCTCGCACAGGGCTACGAGCAGTACTTC.